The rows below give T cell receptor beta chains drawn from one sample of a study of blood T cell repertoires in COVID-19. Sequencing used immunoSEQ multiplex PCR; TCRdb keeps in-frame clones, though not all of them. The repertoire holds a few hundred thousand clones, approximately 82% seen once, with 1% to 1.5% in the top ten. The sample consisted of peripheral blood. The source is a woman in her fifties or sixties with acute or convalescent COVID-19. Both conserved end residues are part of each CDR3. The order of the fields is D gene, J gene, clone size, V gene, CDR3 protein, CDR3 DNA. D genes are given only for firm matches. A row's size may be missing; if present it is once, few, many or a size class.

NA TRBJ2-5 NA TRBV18 CASAQQTQETQYF TGTGCCAGCGCACAGCAAACCCAAGAGACCCAGTACTTC
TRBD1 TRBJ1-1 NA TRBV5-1 CASRNEWGTGAQNTEAFF TGCGCCAGCAGAAATGAATGGGGGACAGGGGCCCAGAACACTGAAGCTTTCTTT
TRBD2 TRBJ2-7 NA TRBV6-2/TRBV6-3 CASSQRERYEQYF TGTGCCAGCAGCCAGCGGGAGCGCTACGAGCAGTACTTC
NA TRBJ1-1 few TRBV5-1 CASSLVGTKGTEAFF TGCGCCAGCAGCTTGGTCGGGACAAAGGGGACTGAAGCTTTCTTT
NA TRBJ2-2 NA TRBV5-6 CASSTSHRGSGAGELFF TGTGCCAGCAGCACCTCCCATAGGGGGTCCGGGGCCGGGGAGCTGTTTTTT
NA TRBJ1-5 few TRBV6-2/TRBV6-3 CASSPRGGGQPQHF TGTGCCAGCAGTCCCCGGGGCGGGGGGCAGCCCCAGCATTTT
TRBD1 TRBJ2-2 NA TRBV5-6 CASSWGQGANGELFF TGTGCCAGCAGTTGGGGACAGGGGGCGAACGGGGAGCTGTTTTTT
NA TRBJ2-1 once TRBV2 CASKNSSYNEQFF TGTGCCAGCAAAAATAGCTCCTACAATGAGCAGTTCTTC
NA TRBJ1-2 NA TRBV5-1 CASSLTSSYGYTF TGCGCCAGCAGCTTGACTTCTAGCTATGGCTACACCTTC
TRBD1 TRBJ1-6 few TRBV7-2 CASSSGTGGSPLHF TGTGCCAGCAGCTCCGGGACAGGGGGTTCACCCCTCCACTTT
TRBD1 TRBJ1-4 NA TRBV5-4 CASSGGQGGKLFF TGTGCCAGCAGCGGCGGACAGGGAGGAAAACTGTTTTTT
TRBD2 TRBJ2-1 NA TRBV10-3 CAITTSNYNEQFF TGTGCCATCACGACTAGCAACTACAATGAGCAGTTCTTC
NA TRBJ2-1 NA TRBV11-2 CASSLDGFQRVYNEQFF TGTGCCAGCAGCTTAGATGGCTTCCAGCGGGTATACAATGAGCAGTTCTTC
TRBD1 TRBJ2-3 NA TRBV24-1 CATGTGTGLTDTQYF TGTGCCACCGGAACCGGGACAGGACTAACAGATACGCAGTATTTT
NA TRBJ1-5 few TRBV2 CATAGASSNQPQHF TGTGCCACCGCGGGGGCCAGTAGCAATCAGCCCCAGCATTTT
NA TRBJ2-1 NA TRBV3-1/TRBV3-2 CASHSVDEQFF TGTGCCAGCCATAGCGTGGATGAGCAGTTCTTC
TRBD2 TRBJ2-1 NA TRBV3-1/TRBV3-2 CASSLVAGENEQFF TGTGCCAGCAGTTTAGTGGCGGGAGAAAATGAGCAGTTCTTC
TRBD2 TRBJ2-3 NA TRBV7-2 CASSTGLAGLVTDTQYF TGTGCCAGCAGCACCGGTCTAGCGGGACTTGTGACAGATACGCAGTATTTT
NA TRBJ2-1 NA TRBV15 CATSSAGLYNEQFF TGTGCCACCAGCAGCGCCGGACTTTACAATGAGCAGTTCTTC
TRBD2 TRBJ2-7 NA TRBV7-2 CASSPSSGRAGYEQYF TGTGCCAGCAGCCCATCTAGCGGGAGGGCCGGTTACGAGCAGTACTTC
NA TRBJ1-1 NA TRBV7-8 CASSLGITGLPQFTEAFF TGTGCCAGCAGCTTAGGGATTACAGGCCTCCCCCAATTCACTGAAGCTTTCTTT
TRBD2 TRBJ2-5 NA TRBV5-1 CASSLDTSGGGETQYF TGCGCCAGCAGCTTGGATACTAGCGGAGGGGGGGAGACCCAGTACTTC
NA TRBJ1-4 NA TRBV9 CASSPLLGLTNEKLFF TGTGCCAGCAGCCCGCTTCTGGGACTAACTAATGAAAAACTGTTTTTT
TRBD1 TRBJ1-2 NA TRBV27 CASSFLTGGIGYTF TGTGCCAGCAGTTTTCTAACAGGGGGTATTGGCTACACCTTC
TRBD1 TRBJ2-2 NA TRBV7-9 CASSPGGANTGELFF TGTGCCAGCAGCCCAGGGGGCGCGAACACCGGGGAGCTGTTTTTT
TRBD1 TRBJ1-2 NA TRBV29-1 CSVEDQDRVDYGYTF TGCAGCGTTGAAGACCAAGACAGGGTGGACTATGGCTACACCTTC
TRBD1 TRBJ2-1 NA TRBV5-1 CASSLTGGSEQFF TGCGCCAGCAGCTTAACAGGGGGGAGCGAGCAGTTCTTC
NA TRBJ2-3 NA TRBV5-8 CASYLTGSTDTQYF TGTGCCAGCTACCTCACGGGGAGCACAGATACGCAGTATTTT
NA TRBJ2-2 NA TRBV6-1 CASSESIGGSTGELFF TGTGCCAGCAGTGAATCGATAGGGGGATCCACCGGGGAGCTGTTTTTT
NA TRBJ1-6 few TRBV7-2 CASSPRDPISPLHF TGTGCCAGCAGCCCGCGGGACCCAATTTCACCCCTCCACTTT
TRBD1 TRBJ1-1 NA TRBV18 CASSSGQGNTEAFF TGTGCCAGCTCATCCGGACAGGGGAACACTGAAGCTTTCTTT
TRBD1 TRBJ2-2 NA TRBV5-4 CASSTGQDTGELFF TGTGCCAGCAGCACGGGACAGGACACCGGGGAGCTGTTTTTT
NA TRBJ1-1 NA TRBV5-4 CASSLADRMNTEAFF TGTGCCAGCAGCTTGGCCGACAGAATGAACACTGAAGCTTTCTTT
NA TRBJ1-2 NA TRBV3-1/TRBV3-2 CASSPGRTGYGYTF TGTGCCAGCAGCCCCGGGAGGACGGGGTATGGCTACACCTTC
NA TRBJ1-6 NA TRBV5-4 CASSFVDRQAPLHF TGTGCCAGCAGCTTTGTCGACAGACAGGCACCCCTCCACTTT
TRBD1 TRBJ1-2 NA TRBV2 CARGEADRGFYGYTF TGTGCCAGAGGAGAGGCGGACAGGGGGTTCTATGGCTACACCTTC
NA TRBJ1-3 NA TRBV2 CASSESSAASLSGNTIYF TGTGCCAGCAGTGAAAGTTCGGCGGCCTCTCTCTCTGGAAACACCATATATTTT
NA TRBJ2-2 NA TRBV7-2 CASSLGGQRNTGELFF TGTGCCAGCAGCTTAGGGGGCCAGCGGAACACCGGGGAGCTGTTTTTT
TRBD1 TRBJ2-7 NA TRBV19 CARLRTGGSYEQYF TGTGCCAGGTTAAGGACAGGGGGTTCCTACGAGCAGTACTTC
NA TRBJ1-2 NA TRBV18 CASSPQGANYGYTF TGTGCCAGCTCACCACAGGGGGCTAACTATGGCTACACCTTC
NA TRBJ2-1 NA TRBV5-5 CASSLAGALYNEQFF TGTGCCAGCAGCTTGGCGGGAGCCCTCTACAATGAGCAGTTCTTC
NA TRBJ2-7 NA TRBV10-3 CAISEQGTYEQYF TGTGCCATCAGTGAACAGGGAACCTACGAGCAGTACTTC
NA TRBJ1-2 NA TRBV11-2 CASSLSTYGYTF TGTGCCAGCAGCTTAAGCACCTATGGCTACACCTTC
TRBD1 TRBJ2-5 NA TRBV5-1 CASSFGTGGETQYF TGCGCCAGCAGCTTCGGGACAGGGGGGGAGACCCAGTACTTC
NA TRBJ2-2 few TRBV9 CASSVGGIVTGELFF TGTGCCAGCAGCGTAGGCGGGATCGTCACCGGGGAGCTGTTTTTT
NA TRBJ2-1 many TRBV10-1 CASRDTPGNEQFF TGCGCCAGCAGGGACACCCCTGGGAATGAGCAGTTCTTC
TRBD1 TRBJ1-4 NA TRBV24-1 CATSDPGTAEKLFF TGTGCCACCAGTGACCCGGGGACAGCCGAAAAACTGTTTTTT
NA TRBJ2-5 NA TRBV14 CASSQVRETQYF TGTGCCAGCAGCCAGGTTAGAGAGACCCAGTACTTC
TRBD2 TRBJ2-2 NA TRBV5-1 CASSSESGGRSTGELFF TGCGCCAGCAGCTCGGAATCGGGGGGGCGGAGCACCGGGGAGCTGTTTTTT
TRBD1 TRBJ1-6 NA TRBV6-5 CASSTRDSYNSPLHF TGTGCCAGCAGCACTCGGGACAGCTATAATTCACCCCTCCACTTT
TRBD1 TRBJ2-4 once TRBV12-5 CASGSGQGSTKNIQYF TGTGCTAGTGGTTCCGGACAGGGAAGTACCAAAAACATTCAGTACTTC
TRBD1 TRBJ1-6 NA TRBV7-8 CASSQTGGASSPLHF TGTGCCAGCAGCCAGACAGGGGGCGCAAGTTCACCCCTCCACTTT
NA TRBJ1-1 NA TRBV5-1 CASSLAGYGTEAFF TGCGCCAGCAGCTTGGCAGGTTATGGGACTGAAGCTTTCTTT